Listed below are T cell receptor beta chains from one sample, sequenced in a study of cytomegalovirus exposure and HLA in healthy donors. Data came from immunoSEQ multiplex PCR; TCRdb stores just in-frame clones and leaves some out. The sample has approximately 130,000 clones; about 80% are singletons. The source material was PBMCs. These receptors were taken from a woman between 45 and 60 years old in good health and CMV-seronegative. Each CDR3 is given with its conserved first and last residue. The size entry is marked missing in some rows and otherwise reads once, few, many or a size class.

CDR3aa: CASSRDDRAYGYTF
v_gene: TRBV4-1
len: 14
j_gene: TRBJ1-2
abundance: -

CDR3aa: CASRQQGENYGYTF
v_gene: TRBV28
len: 14
j_gene: TRBJ1-2
abundance: -

CDR3aa: CASSLSDTDYNEQFF
v_gene: TRBV5-1
len: 15
j_gene: TRBJ2-1
abundance: -

CDR3aa: CASSLGLAGDEQFF
v_gene: TRBV27
len: 14
j_gene: TRBJ2-1
abundance: -

CDR3aa: CASSLAAGQSYNEQFF
v_gene: TRBV7-2
len: 16
j_gene: TRBJ2-1
abundance: -

CDR3aa: CSATSGSVQYF
v_gene: TRBV20-1
len: 11
j_gene: TRBJ2-7
abundance: -

CDR3aa: CASSWGRQGTYGYTF
v_gene: TRBV27
len: 15
j_gene: TRBJ1-2
abundance: -

CDR3aa: CASSSAGATRYNEQFF
v_gene: TRBV5-6
len: 16
j_gene: TRBJ2-1
abundance: -

CDR3aa: CASSSGGLAVTGELFF
v_gene: TRBV7-2
len: 16
j_gene: TRBJ2-2
abundance: once

CDR3aa: CAWTKGSYEQYF
v_gene: TRBV30
len: 12
j_gene: TRBJ2-7
abundance: -

CDR3aa: CASSGGGRNTEAFF
v_gene: TRBV5-4
len: 14
j_gene: TRBJ1-1
abundance: -

CDR3aa: CASSPRFEAFF
v_gene: TRBV27
len: 11
j_gene: TRBJ1-1
abundance: -

CDR3aa: CASTENYGYTF
v_gene: TRBV19
len: 11
j_gene: TRBJ1-2
abundance: -

CDR3aa: CASSAGTSGTSYEQYF
v_gene: TRBV7-2
len: 16
j_gene: TRBJ2-7
abundance: -

CDR3aa: CASSLTSGSVAGELFF
v_gene: TRBV11-2
len: 16
j_gene: TRBJ2-2
abundance: -

CDR3aa: CSTQTGGFTDTQYF
v_gene: TRBV29-1
len: 14
j_gene: TRBJ2-3
abundance: -